The sequence of this TCR beta chain was determined in a study of blood T cells in healthy people across ages. Overall study findings and caveats: Total diversity from one million sequenced T cells was likely underestimated.

The second PCR ran roughly 7 to 12 cycles with a sample-barcoded 5' primer and J-beta primers. TCRdb itself ran the 5' RACE reads through MiXCR, one entry per CDR3 protein. The sample gives some 1.8 million distinct CDR3 sequences, about 39% of which show up once; 23% is in the top ten. As concerns this clonotype: Its antigen is currently unknown.

The CDR3 has 13 amino acids. CDR1 is SQVTM and CDR2 is ANQGSEA in the germline V gene. V was pared by 3 bases and J by 4 bases, with 12 bases between. The rearrangement links TRBV29-1 to TRBJ2-5; D may be TRBD1 or TRBD2 (5 bases each). The sequenced sample was blood. This receptor was taken from a human donor in good health. CDR3 loop: CSVDGGLVETQYF. In DNA form, the CDR3 reads TGCAGCGTTGATGGGGGTCTAGTAGAGACCCAGTACTTC.